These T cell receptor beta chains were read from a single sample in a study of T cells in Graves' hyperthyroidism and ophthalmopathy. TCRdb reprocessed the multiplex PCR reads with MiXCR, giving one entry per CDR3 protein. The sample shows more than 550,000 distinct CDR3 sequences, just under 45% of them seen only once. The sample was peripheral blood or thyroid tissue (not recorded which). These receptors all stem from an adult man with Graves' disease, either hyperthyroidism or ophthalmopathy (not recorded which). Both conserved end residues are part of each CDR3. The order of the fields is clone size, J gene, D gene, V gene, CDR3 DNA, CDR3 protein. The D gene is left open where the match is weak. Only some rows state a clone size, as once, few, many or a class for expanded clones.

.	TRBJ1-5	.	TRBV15	TGTGCCACCCGACCTGACAGCTATCAGCCCCAGCATTTT	CATRPDSYQPQHF
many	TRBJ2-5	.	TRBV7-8	TGTGCCAGCAGCCAAGGACAGCGGCTGGAGACCCAGTACTTC	CASSQGQRLETQYF
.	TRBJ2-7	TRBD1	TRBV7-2	TGTGCCAGCAGTGGTTCCTTTGGGACAGGGGGCCACGAGCAGTACTTC	CASSGSFGTGGHEQYF
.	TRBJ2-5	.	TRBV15	TGTGCCACGGGGGGGGCTGAAGAGACCCAGTACTTC	CATGGAEETQYF
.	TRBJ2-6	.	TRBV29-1	TGCAGCGTTGCACAGGGTCAGGTGGACTCTGGGGCCAACGTCCTGACTTTC	CSVAQGQVDSGANVLTF
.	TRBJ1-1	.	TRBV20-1	TGCAGTGCTAGAGGGGCTACCGGGTCGGACACTGAAGCTTTCTTT	CSARGATGSDTEAFF
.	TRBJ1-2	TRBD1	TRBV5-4	TGTGCCAGCAGCTTGGAGGGGACAGGGTCCCTCAACTATGGCTACACCTTC	CASSLEGTGSLNYGYTF
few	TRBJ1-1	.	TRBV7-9	TGTGCCAGCAGCTTCAACAGGGACATCACTGAAGCTTTCTTT	CASSFNRDITEAFF
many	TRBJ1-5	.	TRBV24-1	TGTGCCACCAGTGATTCCCCCAATCAGCCCCAGCATTTT	CATSDSPNQPQHF
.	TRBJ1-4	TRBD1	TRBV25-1	TGTGCCAGCGGTATCAGGGGGGTCAGGGACCTGCTCTTTGAAAAACTGTTTTTT	CASGIRGVRDLLFEKLFF
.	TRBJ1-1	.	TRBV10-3	TGTGCCATCAGCGTTGAGGGGGACCCGAACACTGAAGCTTTCTTT	CAISVEGDPNTEAFF
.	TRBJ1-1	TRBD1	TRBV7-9	TGTGCCAGCAGCGTTCAGGGGGGAAAGGGAGCTTTCTTT	CASSVQGGKGAFF
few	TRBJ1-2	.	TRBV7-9	TGTGCCAGCAGCTTACCCGGGGGCTGGGATGGCTACACCTTC	CASSLPGGWDGYTF
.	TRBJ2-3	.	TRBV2	TGTGCCAGTAGGGCTGATCCGGAGCGGGATACGCAGTATTTT	CASRADPERDTQYF
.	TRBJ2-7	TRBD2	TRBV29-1	TGCAGCGTTGGCGATGGCGGGGGTTTCTACGAGCAGTACTTC	CSVGDGGGFYEQYF
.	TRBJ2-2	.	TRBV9	TGTGCCAGCAGGGAATCCGGGACGGCGAACACCGGGGAGCTGTTTTTT	CASRESGTANTGELFF
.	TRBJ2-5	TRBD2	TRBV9	TGTGCCAGCAGCCCCAGTAGGGGACTAGGGGAGACCCAGTACTTC	CASSPSRGLGETQYF
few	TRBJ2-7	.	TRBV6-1	TGTGCCAGCAGGGGTATCTACGAGCAGTACTTC	CASRGIYEQYF
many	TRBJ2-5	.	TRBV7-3	TGTGCCAGCAGCTTAACCGGGACGGCCAAAGAGACCCAGTACTTC	CASSLTGTAKETQYF
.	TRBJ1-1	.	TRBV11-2	TGTGCCAGCAGCTTAGAACGGGATTTAGACACTGAAGCTTTCTTT	CASSLERDLDTEAFF
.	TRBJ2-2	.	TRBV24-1	TGTGCCACCAGTGATTTAGGTTCGCGGAACACCGGGGAGCTGTCTTGG	CATSDLGSRNTGELSW
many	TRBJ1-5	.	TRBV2	TGTGCCAGCAGTTGGGACGGGGCTCAGCCCCAGCATTTT	CASSWDGAQPQHF
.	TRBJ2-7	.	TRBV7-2	TGTGCCAGCATCCAGGGGGGGGGCCCCTACGAGCAGTACTTC	CASIQGGGPYEQYF
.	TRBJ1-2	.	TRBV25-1	TGTGCCAGCAGTGATTACCGGGGAGACTATGGCTACACCTTC	CASSDYRGDYGYTF
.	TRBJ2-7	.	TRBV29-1	TGCAGCGTTGAGGCAGCGAACAGCCCCTACGAGCAGTACTTC	CSVEAANSPYEQYF
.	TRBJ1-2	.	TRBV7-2	TGTGCCAGCACCCCAACAGGCCTTAACTATGGCTACACCTTC	CASTPTGLNYGYTF
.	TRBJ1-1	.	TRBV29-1	TGCAGCGCCATGGACAGCCCCGGGGCCACTGAAGCTTTCTTT	CSAMDSPGATEAFF
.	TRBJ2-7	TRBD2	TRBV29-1	TGCAGCGTTGAAGCGGCTAGCGGGAGTCTTAACGAGCAGTACTTC	CSVEAASGSLNEQYF
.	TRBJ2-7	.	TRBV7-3	TGTGCCAGCAGCCAAGATATAGACGAGCAGTACTTC	CASSQDIDEQYF
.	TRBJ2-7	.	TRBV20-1	TGCAGTGCTAGATCCCAGGACTACGAGCAGTACTTC	CSARSQDYEQYF
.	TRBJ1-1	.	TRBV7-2	TGTGCCAGCAGCCACCAAAGTGGGGATGAAGCTTTCTTT	CASSHQSGDEAFF
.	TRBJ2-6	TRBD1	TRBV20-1	TGCAGTGCCTGGGACAGGAACTCTGGGGCCAACGTCCTGACTTTC	CSAWDRNSGANVLTF
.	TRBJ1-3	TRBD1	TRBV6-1	TGTGCCAGCAGTAGAGTTACAGGGGGGAACACCATATATTTT	CASSRVTGGNTIYF
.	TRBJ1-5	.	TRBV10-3	TGTGCCTCCTCGGTGGCAGGGGACCGGTATCAGCCCCAGCATTTT	CASSVAGDRYQPQHF
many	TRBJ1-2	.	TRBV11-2	TGTGCCAGCAGCCGTGACCGGGACATGGACTATGGCTACACCTTC	CASSRDRDMDYGYTF
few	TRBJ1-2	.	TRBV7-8	TGTGCCAGCAGGCGGGACGGGGGTAACTATGGCTACACCTTC	CASRRDGGNYGYTF
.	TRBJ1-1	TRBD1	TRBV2	TGTGCCAGCAAAAACAGGGGGGGAACTGAAGCTTTCTTT	CASKNRGGTEAFF
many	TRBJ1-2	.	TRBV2	TGTGCCAGCGGGGGGAACTATGGCTACACCTTC	CASGGNYGYTF
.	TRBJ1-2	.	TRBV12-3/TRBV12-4	TGTGCCAGCAAGGGGGAGGCCTATGGCTACACCTTC	CASKGEAYGYTF
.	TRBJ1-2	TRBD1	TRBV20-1	TGCAGTGCTGGAATGACAGGGGGAATTGGCTACACCTTC	CSAGMTGGIGYTF
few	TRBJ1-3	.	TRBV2	TGTGCCAGCAGTGAAGGGGCGGCGTTATTTGGAAACACCATATATTTT	CASSEGAALFGNTIYF
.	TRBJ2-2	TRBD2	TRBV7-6	TGTGCCAGCAGCCCCCAACGGCGTAACGGGACTAGCGGGGCGAACACCGGGGAGCTGTTTTTT	CASSPQRRNGTSGANTGELFF
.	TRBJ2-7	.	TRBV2	TGTGCCAGCAGTGAAGGGGGGCAGGCGCTGACCTACGAGCAGTACTTC	CASSEGGQALTYEQYF
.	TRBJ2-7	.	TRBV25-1	TGTGCCAGCAGCCTAACCGGGGGGCCGCTCGAGCAGTACTTC	CASSLTGGPLEQYF
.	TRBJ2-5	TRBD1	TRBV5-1	TGCGCCAGCAGCTTGAACCCTGGGACAGGGGTCATGGAGACCCAGTACTTC	CASSLNPGTGVMETQYF
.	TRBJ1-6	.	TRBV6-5	TGTGCCAGCAGTTACGGGATCCATAATTCACCCCTCCACTTT	CASSYGIHNSPLHF
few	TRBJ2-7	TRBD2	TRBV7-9	TGTGCCAGCAGCTTAGTTCTGTCTGCGGGGGGGCACTACGAGCAGTACTTC	CASSLVLSAGGHYEQYF
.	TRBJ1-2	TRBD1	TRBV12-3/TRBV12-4	TGTGCCAGCATACCTTCGGGACAGTTATACTATGGCTACACCTTC	CASIPSGQLYYGYTF
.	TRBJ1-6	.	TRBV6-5	TGTGCCAGCAGCCCATTCCTGAATTCACCCCTCCACTTT	CASSPFLNSPLHF
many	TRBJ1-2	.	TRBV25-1	TGTGCCAGCAGTGAGCGGGGGGCCTATGGCTACACCTTC	CASSERGAYGYTF
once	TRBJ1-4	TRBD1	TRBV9	TGTGCCAGCAGGGGACAGGGCACAGATGAAAAACTGTTTTTT	CASRGQGTDEKLFF